A single sample is the source of the 6 T cell receptor beta chains below, sequenced in a study of OX40 agonist ivuxolimab in advanced cancers. Sequenced by immunoSEQ multiplex PCR; TCRdb stores in-frame clones only, minus some. Of 67,000 or so clones in the sample, about 85% were seen once. The sequencing used CD4+ or CD8+ T cells sorted from blood, collected in a trial of the OX40 agonist ivuxolimab. Receptors were obtained from an adult with an advanced solid tumor such as melanoma, head and neck, liver or kidney cancer.

The chain has TRBV7-9 and TRBJ2-1, with TRBD2 matching 11 bases. Losses at the gene ends were 5 bases for V and 9 bases for J; bases not matched to a gene: 12. Germline V gene data show CDR1 as SEHNR and CDR2 as FQNEAQ (reference sequence). The CDR3 spans 16 residues. The DNA of the CDR3 is TGTGCCAGCAGCCCAAACCTAAGACTAGCGGGACCTGAGCAGTTCTTC. This codes for CASSPNLRLAGPEQFF.

The rearrangement links TRBV9 to TRBJ2-2; D may match TRBD1 or TRBD2 (6 bases each). The CDR3 runs to 15 residues. Germline V gene sequence: CDR1 SGDLS, CDR2 YYNGEE. V lost 0 bases to trimming and J lost 5 bases, with 11 bases between them. The CDR3 DNA reads as TGTGCCAGCAGCGTAGAGGGGGGTAATACCGGGGAGCTGTTTTTT. This sequence encodes CASSVEGGNTGELFF.

This sequence joins TRBV30 and TRBJ2-7; D is uncertain. The V gene lost 0 bases and the J gene lost 2 bases, with 11 bases spanning the gap. The CDR3 has 14 amino acids. From germline, CDR1 is GTSNPN and CDR2 SVGIG (reference sequence). CDR3 region: CAWSVRSPAYEQYF. The DNA of the CDR3 is TGTGCCTGGAGTGTCCGGTCACCAGCCTACGAGCAGTACTTC.

The rearrangement joins TRBV7-2 to TRBJ2-7; D not resolved. This CDR3 contains 14 residues. V lost 5 bases and J 0 bases, leaving 11 bases between the germline ends. Looked up from germline, CDR1 is SGHTA and CDR2 is FQGNSA. The CDR3 loop is CASSLTGASYEQYF. CDR3 DNA sequence: TGTGCCAGCAGCCTCACCGGAGCCTCCTACGAGCAGTACTTC. The complete variable domain, with remaining parts taken from reference TRBV7-2 and TRBJ2-7, reads GAGVSQSPSNKVTEKGKDVELRCDPISGHTALYWYRQSLGQGLEFLIYFQGNSAPDKSGLPSDRFSAERTGGSVSTLTIQRTQQEDSAVYLCASSLTGASYEQYFGPGTRLTVT.

The J gene is TRBJ2-5, the V gene TRBV27; the match to TRBD2 covers 9 bases. The end of the DNA aligns better with TRBJ2-7, so the J call may be wrong. The germline V gene encodes CDR1 MNHEY and CDR2 SMNVEV (reference sequence). The length of the CDR3 is 13 residues. Here the CDR3 DNA reads TGTGCCAGCAGGGTAGCGGGAGACTACGAGCAGTACTTC. It translates to CASRVAGDYEQYF.

This chain joins TRBV7-8 and TRBJ1-2, with D unresolved. Trimming took off 2 bases at V and 0 bases at J, with 7 bases between the two ends. Germline CDR1 SGHVS, CDR2 FQNEAQ. The CDR3 loop spans 14 amino acids. CDR3 sequence: CASSLSSSNYGYTF. The CDR3 nucleotides read TGTGCCAGCAGCTTAAGTAGTTCTAACTATGGCTACACCTTC.